This TCR beta chain was profiled in a study of naive and memory T cell subsets. This clonotype occurred a few times. An equimolar mix of two oligonucleotides served as the beta constant-region primer for TRBC1 and TRBC2. TCRdb analysed the UMI-ligation and nested PCR reads with MiXCR anew, one entry per CDR3 protein. This table holds some 36,000 distinct CDR3 sequences, 10% to 15% found once. The CDR3 covers 14 residues. The trim removed 5 bases at V and 3 bases at J, leaving 7 bases unmatched. Germline loops: CDR1 MNHEY, CDR2 SMNVEV (reference sequence). V usage is TRBV27 and J usage is TRBJ2-7; 7 bases agree with TRBD1. The clonotype was recovered from a human donor in good health. The specimen sequenced was effector memory CD4+ T cells from blood. Described subset: effector memory, CD45RA- CD27-. CDR3: CASSPWTGIYEQYF. DNA of the CDR3: TGTGCCAGCAGTCCTTGGACAGGAATCTACGAGCAGTACTTC.